This T cell receptor (beta chain) comes out of a study of shared clonotypes between healthy human individuals. The ends lost 5 bases at V and 6 bases at J; junction bases unmatched: 11. This CDR3 has 15 residues. CDR1 and CDR2 from the germline V gene are MNHEY and SVGAGI. Profiled with immunoSEQ multiplex PCR; TCRdb holds only in-frame clones, not every one. In the table there are about 2.4 million clones, roughly 93% of which are singletons. The receptor was isolated from a man aged 18 to 35 in good health. Some clones in this sample may be carry-over from other donors' samples. What was sequenced was naive CD4+ T cells from PBMCs. Subset given: CD45RA+ positively selected. The rearrangement uses TRBV6-5 and TRBJ2-7, with 9 nucleotides matching TRBD1. The CDR3 nucleotides are TGTGCCAGCAGTCCCCGGGGACAGGGCCACGCCGAGCAGTACTTC. Translated: CASSPRGQGHAEQYF.